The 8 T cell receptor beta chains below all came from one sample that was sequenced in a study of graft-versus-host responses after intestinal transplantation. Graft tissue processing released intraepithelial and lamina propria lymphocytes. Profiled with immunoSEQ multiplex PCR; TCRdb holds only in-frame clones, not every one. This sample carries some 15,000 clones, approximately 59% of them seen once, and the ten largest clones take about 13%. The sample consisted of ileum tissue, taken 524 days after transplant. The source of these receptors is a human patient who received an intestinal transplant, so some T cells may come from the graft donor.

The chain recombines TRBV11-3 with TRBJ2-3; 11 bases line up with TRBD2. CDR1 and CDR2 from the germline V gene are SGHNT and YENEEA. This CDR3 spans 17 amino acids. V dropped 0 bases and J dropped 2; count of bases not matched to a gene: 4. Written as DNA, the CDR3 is TGTGCCAGCAGCTTAGATGGGGGACTAGCGGACACAGATACGCAGTATTTT. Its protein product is CASSLDGGLADTDTQYF.

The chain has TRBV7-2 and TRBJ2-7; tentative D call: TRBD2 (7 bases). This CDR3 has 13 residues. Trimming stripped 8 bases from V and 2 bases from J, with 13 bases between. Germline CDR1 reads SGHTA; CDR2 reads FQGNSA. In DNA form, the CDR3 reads TGTGCCAGCGGGAGGGGGGCCACCTACGAGCAGTACTTC. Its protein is CASGRGATYEQYF.

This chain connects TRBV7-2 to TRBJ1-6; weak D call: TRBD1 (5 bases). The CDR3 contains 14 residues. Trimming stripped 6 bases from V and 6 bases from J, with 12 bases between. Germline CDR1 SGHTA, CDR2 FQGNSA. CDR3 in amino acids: CASRPPGSNSPLHF. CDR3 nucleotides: TGTGCCAGCAGGCCCCCAGGGTCTAATTCACCCCTCCACTTT.

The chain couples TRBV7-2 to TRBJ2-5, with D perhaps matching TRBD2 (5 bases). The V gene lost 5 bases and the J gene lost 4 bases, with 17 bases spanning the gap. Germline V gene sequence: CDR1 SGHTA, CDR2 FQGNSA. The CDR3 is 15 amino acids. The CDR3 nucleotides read TGTGCCAGCAGCCCCTTCGTTAATGAGGGAGAGACCCAGTACTTC. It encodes CASSPFVNEGETQYF.

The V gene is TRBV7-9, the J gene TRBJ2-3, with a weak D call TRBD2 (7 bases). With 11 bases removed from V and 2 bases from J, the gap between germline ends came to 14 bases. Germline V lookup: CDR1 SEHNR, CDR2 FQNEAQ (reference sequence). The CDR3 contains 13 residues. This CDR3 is CACRGGVTDTQYF. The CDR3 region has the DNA TGTGCCTGCCGAGGGGGGGTCACAGATACGCAGTATTTT.

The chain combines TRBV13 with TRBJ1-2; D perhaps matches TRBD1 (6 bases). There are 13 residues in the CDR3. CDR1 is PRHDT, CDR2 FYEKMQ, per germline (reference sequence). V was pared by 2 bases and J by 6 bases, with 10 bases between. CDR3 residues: CASSLPPGDGYTF. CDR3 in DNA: TGTGCCAGCAGCTTACCTCCAGGGGATGGCTACACCTTC. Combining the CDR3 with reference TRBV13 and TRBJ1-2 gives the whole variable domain AAGVIQSPRHLIKEKRETATLKCYPIPRHDTVYWYQQGPGQDPQFLISFYEKMQSDKGSIPDRFSAQQFSDYHSELNMSSLELGDSALYFCASSLPPGDGYTFGSGTRLTVV.

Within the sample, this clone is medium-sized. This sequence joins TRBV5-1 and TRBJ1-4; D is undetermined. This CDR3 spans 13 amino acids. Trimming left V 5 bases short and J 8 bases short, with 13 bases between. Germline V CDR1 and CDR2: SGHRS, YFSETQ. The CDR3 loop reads CASSRGEGEKLFF. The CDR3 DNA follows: TGCGCCAGCAGTCGGGGAGAAGGAGAAAAACTGTTTTTT.

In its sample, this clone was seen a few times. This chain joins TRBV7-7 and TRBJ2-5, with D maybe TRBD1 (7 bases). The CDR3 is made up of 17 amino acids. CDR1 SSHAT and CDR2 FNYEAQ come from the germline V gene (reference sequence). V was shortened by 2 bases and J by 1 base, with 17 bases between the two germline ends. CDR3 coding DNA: TGTGCCAGCAGCTTAAGGCAACGACAGGGAGGCCAAGAGACCCAGTACTTC. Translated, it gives CASSLRQRQGGQETQYF.